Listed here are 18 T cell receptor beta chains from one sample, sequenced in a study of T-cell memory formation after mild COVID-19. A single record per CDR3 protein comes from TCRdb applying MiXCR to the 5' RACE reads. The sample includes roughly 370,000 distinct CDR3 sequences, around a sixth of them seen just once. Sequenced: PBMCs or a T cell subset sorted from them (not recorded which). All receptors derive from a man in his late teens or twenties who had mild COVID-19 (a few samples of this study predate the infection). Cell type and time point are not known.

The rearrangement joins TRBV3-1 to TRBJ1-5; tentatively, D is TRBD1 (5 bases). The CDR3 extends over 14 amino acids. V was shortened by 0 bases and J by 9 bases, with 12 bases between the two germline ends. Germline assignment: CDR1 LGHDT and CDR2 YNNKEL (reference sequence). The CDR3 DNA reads TGTGCCAGCAGCCAAGATCCTCAGGGTTTGCCCCAGCATTTT. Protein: CASSQDPQGLPQHF.

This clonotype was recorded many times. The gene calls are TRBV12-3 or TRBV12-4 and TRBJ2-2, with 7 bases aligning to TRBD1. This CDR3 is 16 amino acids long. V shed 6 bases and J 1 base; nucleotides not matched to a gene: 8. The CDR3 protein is CASRSAGTENTGELFF. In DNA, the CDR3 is TGTGCCAGCAGGTCCGCCGGGACAGAGAACACCGGGGAGCTGTTTTTT.

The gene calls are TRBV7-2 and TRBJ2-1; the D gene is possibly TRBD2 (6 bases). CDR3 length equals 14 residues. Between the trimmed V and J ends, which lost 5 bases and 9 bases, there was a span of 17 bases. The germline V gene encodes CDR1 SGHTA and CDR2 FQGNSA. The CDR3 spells CASSIPFDGGEQFF. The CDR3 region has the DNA TGTGCCAGCAGCATACCATTCGACGGGGGTGAGCAGTTCTTC.

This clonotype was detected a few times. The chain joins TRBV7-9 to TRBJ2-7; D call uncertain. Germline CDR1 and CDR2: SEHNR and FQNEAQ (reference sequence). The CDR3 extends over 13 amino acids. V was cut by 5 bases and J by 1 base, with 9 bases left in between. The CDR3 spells CASSGTVSYEQYV. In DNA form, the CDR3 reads TGTGCCAGCAGCGGTACAGTATCCTACGAGCAGTACGTC.

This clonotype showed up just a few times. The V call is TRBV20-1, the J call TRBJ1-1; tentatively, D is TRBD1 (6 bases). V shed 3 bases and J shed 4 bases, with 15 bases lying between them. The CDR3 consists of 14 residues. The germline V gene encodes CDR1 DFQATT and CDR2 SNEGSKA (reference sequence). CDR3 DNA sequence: TGCAGTGCTAGTGCCTCGGGGGGCGTCACTGAAGCTTTCTTT. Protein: CSASASGGVTEAFF.

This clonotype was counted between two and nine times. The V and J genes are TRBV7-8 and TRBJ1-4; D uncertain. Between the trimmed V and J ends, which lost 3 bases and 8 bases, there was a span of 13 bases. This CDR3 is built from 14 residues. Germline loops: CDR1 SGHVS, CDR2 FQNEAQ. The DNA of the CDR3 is TGTGCCAGCAGCTTTTCGGGGTTAGGGGAAAAACTGTTTTTT. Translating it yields CASSFSGLGEKLFF.

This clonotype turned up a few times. The CDR3 DNA reads as TGCGCCAGCAGCTCGTGGGGACAGGGGAACATTCAGTACTTC. Translated, it gives CASSSWGQGNIQYF. The chain links TRBV5-1 to TRBJ2-4, with 10 positions matching TRBD1. J gave up 7 bases and V 3 bases, and 4 bases lay outside the gene matches. This CDR3 is built from 14 residues. The germline V gene encodes CDR1 SGHRS and CDR2 YFSETQ.

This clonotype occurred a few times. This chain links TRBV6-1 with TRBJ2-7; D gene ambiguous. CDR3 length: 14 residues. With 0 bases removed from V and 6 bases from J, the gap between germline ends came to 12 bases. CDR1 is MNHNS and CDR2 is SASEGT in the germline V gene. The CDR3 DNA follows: TGTGCCAGCAGTGAAGCGAGTCTGGTAGGCGAGCAGTACGTC. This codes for CASSEASLVGEQYV.

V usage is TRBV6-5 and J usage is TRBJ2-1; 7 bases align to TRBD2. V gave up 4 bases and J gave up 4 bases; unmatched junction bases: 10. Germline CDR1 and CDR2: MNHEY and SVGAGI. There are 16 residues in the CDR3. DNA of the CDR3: TGTGCCAGCAGTTTGGGGGGGGGTTTCTCGTACAATGAGCAGTTCTTC. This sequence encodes CASSLGGGFSYNEQFF.

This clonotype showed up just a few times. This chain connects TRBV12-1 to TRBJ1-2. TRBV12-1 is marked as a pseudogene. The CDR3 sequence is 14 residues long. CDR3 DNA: TGTGCCAGCAGAGGTGTTGACACTAACTATGGCTACACCTTC. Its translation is CASRGVDTNYGYTF.

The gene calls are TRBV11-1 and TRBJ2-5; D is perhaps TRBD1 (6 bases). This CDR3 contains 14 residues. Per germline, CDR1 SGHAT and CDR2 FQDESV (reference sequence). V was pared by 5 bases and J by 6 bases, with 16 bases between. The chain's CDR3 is CASSRDQGIKTQYF. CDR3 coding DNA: TGTGCCAGCAGCCGAGATCAGGGGATAAAGACCCAGTACTTC.

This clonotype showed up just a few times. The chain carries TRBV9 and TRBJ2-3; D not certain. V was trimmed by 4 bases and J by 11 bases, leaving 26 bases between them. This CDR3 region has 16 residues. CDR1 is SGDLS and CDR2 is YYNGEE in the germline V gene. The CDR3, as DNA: TGTGCCAGCAGCCCCCAGGTCCAACCATTGGGGTTCGGGCAGTATTTT. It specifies CASSPQVQPLGFGQYF.

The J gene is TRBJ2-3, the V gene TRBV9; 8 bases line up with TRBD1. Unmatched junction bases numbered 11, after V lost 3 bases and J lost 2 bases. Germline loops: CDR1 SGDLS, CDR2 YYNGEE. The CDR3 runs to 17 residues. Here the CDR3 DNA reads TGTGCCAGCAGCGGCTGGGACAGGAGAGAATCCACAGATACGCAGTATTTT. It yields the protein CASSGWDRRESTDTQYF.

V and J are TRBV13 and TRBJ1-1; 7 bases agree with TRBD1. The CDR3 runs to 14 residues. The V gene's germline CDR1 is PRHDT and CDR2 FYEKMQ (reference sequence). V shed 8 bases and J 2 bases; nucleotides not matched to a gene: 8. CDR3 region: CASGAGQPNTEAFF. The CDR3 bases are TGTGCCAGCGGGGCGGGACAGCCAAACACTGAAGCTTTCTTT.

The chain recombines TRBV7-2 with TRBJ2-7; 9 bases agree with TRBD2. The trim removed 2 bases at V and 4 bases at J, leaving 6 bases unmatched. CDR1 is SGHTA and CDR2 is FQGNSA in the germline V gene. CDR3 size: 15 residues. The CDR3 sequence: CASSLMASGVYEQYV. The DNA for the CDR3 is TGTGCCAGCAGCTTAATGGCTAGCGGGGTTTACGAGCAGTACGTC.

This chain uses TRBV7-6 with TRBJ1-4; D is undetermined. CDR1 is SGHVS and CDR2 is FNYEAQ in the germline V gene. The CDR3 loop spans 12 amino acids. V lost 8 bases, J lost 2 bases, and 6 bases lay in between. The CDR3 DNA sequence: TGTGCCAGCGGCGGGACTAATGAAAAACTGTTTTTT. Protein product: CASGGTNEKLFF.

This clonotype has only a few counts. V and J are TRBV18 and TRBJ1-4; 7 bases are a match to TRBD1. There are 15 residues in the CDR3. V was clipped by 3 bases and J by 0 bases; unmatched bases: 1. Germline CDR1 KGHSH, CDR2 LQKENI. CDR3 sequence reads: CASSPRGATNEKLFF. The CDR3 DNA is TGTGCCAGCTCACCCAGGGGGGCAACTAATGAAAAACTGTTTTTT.

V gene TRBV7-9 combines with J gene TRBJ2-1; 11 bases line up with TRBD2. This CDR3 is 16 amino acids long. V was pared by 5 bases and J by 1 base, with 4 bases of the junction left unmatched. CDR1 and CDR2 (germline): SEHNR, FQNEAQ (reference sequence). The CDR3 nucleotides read TGTGCCAGCAGCGGGACTAGCGGCCAATCCTACAATGAGCAGTTCTTC. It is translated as CASSGTSGQSYNEQFF.